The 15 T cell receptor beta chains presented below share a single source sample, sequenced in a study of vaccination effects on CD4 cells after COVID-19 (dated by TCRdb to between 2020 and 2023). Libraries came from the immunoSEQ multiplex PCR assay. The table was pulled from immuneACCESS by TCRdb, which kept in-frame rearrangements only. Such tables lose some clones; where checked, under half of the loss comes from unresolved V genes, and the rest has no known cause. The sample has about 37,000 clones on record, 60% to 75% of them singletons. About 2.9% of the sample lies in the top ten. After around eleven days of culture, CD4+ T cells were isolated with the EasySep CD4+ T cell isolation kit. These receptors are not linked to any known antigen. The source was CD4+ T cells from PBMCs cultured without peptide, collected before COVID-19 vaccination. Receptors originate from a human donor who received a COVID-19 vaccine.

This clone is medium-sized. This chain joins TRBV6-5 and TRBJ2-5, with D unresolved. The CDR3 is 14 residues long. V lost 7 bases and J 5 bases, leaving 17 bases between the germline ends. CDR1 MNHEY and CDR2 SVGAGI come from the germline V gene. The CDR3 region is CASKMTGSLETQYF. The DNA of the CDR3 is TGTGCCAGCAAAATGACTGGAAGCCTTGAGACCCAGTACTTC.

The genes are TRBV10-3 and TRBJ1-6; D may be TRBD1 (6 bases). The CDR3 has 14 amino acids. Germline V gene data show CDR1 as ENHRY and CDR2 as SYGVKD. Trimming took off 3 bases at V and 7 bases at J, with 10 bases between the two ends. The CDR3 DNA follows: TGTGCCATCAGTGAAGGAAGGGGGAATTCACCCCTCCACTTT. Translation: CAISEGRGNSPLHF.

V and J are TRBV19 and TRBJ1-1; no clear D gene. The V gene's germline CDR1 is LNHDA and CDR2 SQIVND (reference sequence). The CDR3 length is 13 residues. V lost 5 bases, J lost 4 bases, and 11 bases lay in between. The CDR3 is CASSFSIGTEAFF. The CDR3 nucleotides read TGTGCCAGTAGTTTCAGTATTGGCACTGAAGCTTTCTTT.

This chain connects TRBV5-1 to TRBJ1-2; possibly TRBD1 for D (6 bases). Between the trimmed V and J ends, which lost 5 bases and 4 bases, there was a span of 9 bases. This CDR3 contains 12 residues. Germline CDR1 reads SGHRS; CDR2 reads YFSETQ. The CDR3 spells CASRGGGYGYTF. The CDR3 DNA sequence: TGCGCCAGCAGGGGAGGGGGCTATGGCTACACCTTC.

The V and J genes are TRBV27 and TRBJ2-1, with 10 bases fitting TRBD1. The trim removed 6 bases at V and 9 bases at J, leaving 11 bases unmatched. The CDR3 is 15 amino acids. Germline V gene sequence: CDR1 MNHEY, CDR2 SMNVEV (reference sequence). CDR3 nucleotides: TGTGCCAGCAGCTGGGGGACAGGGGACGAGGGTGAGCAGTTCTTC. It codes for CASSWGTGDEGEQFF.

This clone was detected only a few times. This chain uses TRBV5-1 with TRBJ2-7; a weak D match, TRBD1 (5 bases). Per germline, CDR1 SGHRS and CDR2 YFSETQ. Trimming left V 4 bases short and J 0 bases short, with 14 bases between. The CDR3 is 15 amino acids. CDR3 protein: CASSKDTWSSYEQYF. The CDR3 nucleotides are TGCGCCAGCAGCAAGGACACATGGAGCTCCTACGAGCAGTACTTC.

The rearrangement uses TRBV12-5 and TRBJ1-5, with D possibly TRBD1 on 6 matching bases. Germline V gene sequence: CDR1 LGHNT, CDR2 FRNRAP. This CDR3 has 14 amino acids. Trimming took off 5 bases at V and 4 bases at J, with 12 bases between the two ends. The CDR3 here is CASGGTGLNQPQHF. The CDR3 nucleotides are TGTGCTAGTGGTGGCACAGGGCTAAATCAGCCCCAGCATTTT. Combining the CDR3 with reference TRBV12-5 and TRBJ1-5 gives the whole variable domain DARVTQTPRHKVTEMGQEVTMRCQPILGHNTVFWYRQTMMQGLELLAYFRNRAPLDDSGMPKDRFSAEMPDATLATLKIQPSEPRDSAVYFCASGGTGLNQPQHFGDGTRLSIL.

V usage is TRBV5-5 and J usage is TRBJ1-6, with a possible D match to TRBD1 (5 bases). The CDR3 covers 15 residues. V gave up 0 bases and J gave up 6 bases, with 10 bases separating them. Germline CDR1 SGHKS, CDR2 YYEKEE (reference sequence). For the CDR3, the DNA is TGTGCCAGCAGCTTGGCAGGGCCGGTTAATTCACCCCTCCACTTT. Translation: CASSLAGPVNSPLHF.

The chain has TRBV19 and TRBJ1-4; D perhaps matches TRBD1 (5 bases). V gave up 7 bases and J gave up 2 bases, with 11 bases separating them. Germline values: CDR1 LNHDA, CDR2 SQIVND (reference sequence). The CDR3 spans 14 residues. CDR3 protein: CASIGTKTNEKLFF. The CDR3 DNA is TGTGCCAGTATCGGGACGAAGACTAATGAAAAACTGTTTTTT.

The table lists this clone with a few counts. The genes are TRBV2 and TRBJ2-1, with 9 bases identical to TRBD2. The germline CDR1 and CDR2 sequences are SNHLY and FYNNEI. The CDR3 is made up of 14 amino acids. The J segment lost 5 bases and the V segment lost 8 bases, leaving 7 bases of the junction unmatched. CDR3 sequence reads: CASSYSGGNNEQFF. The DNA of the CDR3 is TGTGCCAGCTCCTATAGCGGGGGCAACAATGAGCAGTTCTTC.

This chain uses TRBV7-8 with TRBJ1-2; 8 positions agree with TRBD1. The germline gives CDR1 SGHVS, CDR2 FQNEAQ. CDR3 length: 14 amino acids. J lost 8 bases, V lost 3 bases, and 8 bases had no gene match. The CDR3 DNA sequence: TGTGCCAGCAGCTTCCAGGGGGCGGGAGGGGGCTACACCTTC. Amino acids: CASSFQGAGGGYTF.

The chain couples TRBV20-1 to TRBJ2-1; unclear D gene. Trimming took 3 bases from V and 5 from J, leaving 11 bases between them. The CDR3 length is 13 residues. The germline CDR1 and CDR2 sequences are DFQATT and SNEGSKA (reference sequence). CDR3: CSASIGSDNEQFF. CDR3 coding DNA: TGCAGTGCTAGTATTGGTTCGGACAATGAGCAGTTCTTC.

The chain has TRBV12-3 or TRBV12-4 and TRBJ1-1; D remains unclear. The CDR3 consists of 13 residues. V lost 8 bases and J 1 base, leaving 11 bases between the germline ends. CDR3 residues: CASGKAANTEAFF. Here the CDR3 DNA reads TGTGCCAGCGGAAAAGCGGCGAACACTGAAGCTTTCTTT.

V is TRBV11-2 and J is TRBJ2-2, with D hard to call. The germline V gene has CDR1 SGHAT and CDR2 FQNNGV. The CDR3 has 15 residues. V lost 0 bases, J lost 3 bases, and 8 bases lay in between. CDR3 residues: CASSLERADTGELFF. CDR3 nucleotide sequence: TGTGCCAGCAGCTTAGAGCGTGCGGACACCGGGGAGCTGTTTTTT. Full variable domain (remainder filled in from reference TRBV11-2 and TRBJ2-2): EAGVAQSPRYKIIEKRQSVAFWCNPISGHATLYWYQQILGQGPKLLIQFQNNGVVDDSQLPKDRFSAERLKGVDSTLKIQPAKLEDSAVYLCASSLERADTGELFFGEGSRLTVL.

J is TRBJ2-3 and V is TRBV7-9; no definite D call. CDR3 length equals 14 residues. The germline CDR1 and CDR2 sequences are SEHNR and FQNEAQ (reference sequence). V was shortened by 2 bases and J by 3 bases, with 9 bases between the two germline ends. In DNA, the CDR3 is TGTGCCAGCAGCTTACCCGGTGGGACAGATACGCAGTATTTT. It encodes CASSLPGGTDTQYF.